This T cell receptor beta chain was profiled in a study of T cells in Graves' hyperthyroidism and ophthalmopathy. This clonotype has more than one count but fewer than ten. Antigen: not known. Regions amplified from RNA transcripts were the TCR beta CDR3 regions. During a first-round RT-PCR of the TCR CDR3, the HTBI primer set was used. Using its own MiXCR run on the multiplex PCR reads, TCRdb lists one record per CDR3 protein. This sample has more than 550,000 distinct CDR3 sequences; roughly 17% occur once, and the top ten carry around 16%. Over 18 months, lack of ophthalmopathy progression marked Graves' hyperthyroidism as stable. Findings and limits, study-wide: Clonotypes that were expanded in thyroid above 0.001 mostly appeared in blood too. Ophthalmopathy was separated from stable hyperthyroidism by a 13 V-J model.

Germline V CDR1 and CDR2: SEHNR, FQNEAQ (reference sequence). The CDR3 extends over 15 amino acids. Losses at the gene ends were 3 bases for V and 2 bases for J; bases not matched to a gene: 7. Input material: blood. V and J are TRBV7-9 and TRBJ2-7; 7 nucleotides line up with TRBD1. This TCR came from a man in his forties or fifties with Graves' hyperthyroidism. CDR3 in DNA: TGTGCCAGCAGCTTCGATTTGGGACAGCCCTACGAGCAGTACTTC. This translates into CASSFDLGQPYEQYF.